The 3 T cell receptor beta chains below were found in one sample sequenced in a study of Graves' ophthalmopathy and Graves' hyperthyroidism. TCR beta CDR3 regions were amplified from RNA transcripts. Investigators did first-round RT-PCR with HTBI primers, then second-round multiplex PCR. TCRdb ran MiXCR on the multiplex PCR reads and lists one entry per CDR3 protein. This table has over a million distinct CDR3 sequences, about two fifths appearing once. Input material: peripheral blood or thyroid tissue (not recorded which). The receptors here all came from an adult man with Graves' hyperthyroidism.

This clonotype has ten or more counts. The chain combines TRBV7-6 with TRBJ1-2, with D unclear. This CDR3 is built from 14 residues. V was clipped by 5 bases and J by 4 bases, with 14 bases between them. Germline CDR1 and CDR2: SGHVS and FNYEAQ. The CDR3 is CASSPQEGSYGYTF. For the CDR3, the DNA is TGTGCCAGCAGCCCCCAAGAGGGCTCCTATGGCTACACCTTC.

V and J are TRBV25-1 and TRBJ1-6; D gene uncertain. The CDR3 is made up of 13 amino acids. V dropped 5 bases and J dropped 5 bases, with 7 bases sitting between them. Germline values: CDR1 MGHDK, CDR2 SYGVNS. The CDR3 spells CASSWGNNSPLHF. DNA for the CDR3: TGTGCCAGCAGTTGGGGTAATAATTCACCCCTCCACTTT.

Only a few counts were recorded for this clonotype. This chain connects TRBV20-1 to TRBJ2-7, with no clear D. This CDR3 is 12 amino acids long. V was trimmed by 5 bases and J by 2 bases, leaving 10 bases between them. The germline CDR1 and CDR2 sequences are DFQATT and SNEGSKA (reference sequence). The CDR3 reads CSAYAGAYEQYF. CDR3 DNA sequence: TGCAGTGCTTACGCAGGAGCCTACGAGCAGTACTTC.